A single sample gave rise to the 27 T cell receptor beta chains below, sequenced in a study of immune heterogeneity within non-small cell lung tumors. A first 10-cycle multiplex round used 32 V-gene and 13 J-gene primers on TCR beta CDR3. TCRdb analysed the multiplex PCR reads with MiXCR anew, one entry per CDR3 protein. The table includes some 2,500 distinct CDR3 sequences, about half detected once. The template consisted of bulk tumor genomic DNA, with around 600 ng used per sample. Biopsies that were spaced far apart were taken, several per primary tumor, during surgery. Patients had untreated, newly diagnosed non-small cell lung cancer and underwent curative surgery. Input material: lung tumor tissue. The receptors were gathered from a man in his fifties with non-small cell lung cancer.

The sample holds a few counts of this clonotype. The J gene is TRBJ2-7, the V gene TRBV30; D gene unclear. The CDR3 extends over 11 amino acids. V shed 0 bases and J shed 4 bases, with 4 bases lying between them. CDR1 is GTSNPN, CDR2 SVGIG, per germline (reference sequence). CDR3 amino acids: CAWSVVYEQYF. The CDR3 coding sequence is TGTGCCTGGAGTGTAGTATACGAGCAGTACTTC.

The CDR3 spells CASSYFGGYEQYF. The DNA of the CDR3 is TGTGCCAGCAGTTACTTCGGGGGATACGAGCAGTACTTC. The chain has TRBV6-2 or TRBV6-3 and TRBJ2-7, with D perhaps matching TRBD2 (6 bases). The CDR3 length is 13 residues. The germline V and J ends were trimmed by 1 base and 4 bases, with 8 bases remaining between them. CDR1 and CDR2 (germline): MNHEY, SVGEGT.

This clonotype was observed a single time. The gene calls are TRBV20-1 and TRBJ2-2; D possibly corresponds to TRBD1 (5 bases). Looked up from germline, CDR1 is DFQATT and CDR2 is SNEGSKA (reference sequence). V lost 6 bases to trimming and J lost 4 bases, with 9 bases between them. The length of the CDR3 is 12 residues. CDR3: CSARTPTGELFF. CDR3 nucleotide sequence: TGCAGTGCGCGGACACCCACCGGGGAGCTGTTTTTT.

This clonotype showed up just a few times. This may stem from a read error, because a much larger clone lies one nucleotide away. V gene TRBV3-1 combines with J gene TRBJ1-1, with 7 bases lining up with TRBD1. The CDR3 spans 14 residues. The germline V gene has CDR1 LGHDT and CDR2 YNNKEL (reference sequence). CDR3 nucleotide sequence: TGTGTCAGCAGCCCGGCAGGGGGGGACACTGAAGCTTTCTTT. Translated, it gives CVSSPAGGDTEAFF.

This clonotype is medium-sized within its sample. The gene calls are TRBV9 and TRBJ2-7; D may be TRBD1 (5 bases). Germline V gene lookup returns CDR1 SGDLS and CDR2 YYNGEE. V dropped 4 bases and J dropped 2 bases, with 13 bases sitting between them. This CDR3 region has 14 residues. The DNA for the CDR3 is TGTGCCAGCAGCCTCCAGGACATTCCCTACGAGCAGTACTTC. As protein: CASSLQDIPYEQYF.

V is TRBV4-2 and J is TRBJ2-7; D possibly corresponds to TRBD1 (6 bases). Germline CDR1 and CDR2: LGHNA and YNFKEQ. This CDR3 spans 15 amino acids. Trimming removed 2 bases from V and 0 bases from J, with 11 bases in between. The DNA of the CDR3 is TGTGCCAGCAGCCAATACCGGGACATCTCCTACGAGCAGTACTTC. Translating gives CASSQYRDISYEQYF.

The sample holds a few counts of this clonotype. V usage is TRBV10-1 and J usage is TRBJ2-2; 8 positions match TRBD2. The CDR3 sequence is 14 residues long. Germline V gene lookup returns CDR1 WNHNN and CDR2 SYGVQD (reference sequence). Unmatched junction bases numbered 4, after V lost 6 bases and J lost 4 bases. The CDR3 DNA follows: TGCGCCAGCAGAGGACTAGCTTTCACCGGGGAGCTGTTTTTT. Protein sequence: CASRGLAFTGELFF.

The rearrangement uses TRBV7-9 and TRBJ1-2; no clear D gene. Per the germline V gene, CDR1 is SEHNR and CDR2 is FQNEAQ (reference sequence). Deletions cut 3 bases from V and 6 bases from J, with 14 bases between. The CDR3 consists of 14 residues. The CDR3 protein is CASSFGFENDGYTF. CDR3 DNA: TGTGCCAGCAGCTTCGGCTTCGAGAATGATGGCTACACCTTC.

The CDR3: CASRPEWADYEQYF. The DNA for the CDR3 is TGTGCCAGCAGACCTGAATGGGCCGACTACGAGCAGTACTTC. V and J are TRBV28 and TRBJ2-7; D is uncertain. Germline lookup yields CDR1 MDHEN and CDR2 SYDVKM. V gave up 6 bases and J gave up 3 bases, with 15 bases separating them. CDR3 length: 14 amino acids.

Regarding this clonotype: A junction end diverges from the germline sequence, so it may reflect a read error. V is TRBV28 and J is TRBJ1-1, with D maybe TRBD1 (5 bases). Germline CDR1 is MDHEN and CDR2 is SYDVKM. CDR3 length equals 16 residues. The CDR3 DNA reads TGTGCCAGCAGTTTATATTCGGGGGGTATGAACACTGAACCTTTCTTT. Amino acid sequence: CASSLYSGGMNTEPFF.

This chain links TRBV24-1 with TRBJ1-1, with D unclear. CDR1 is KGHDR, CDR2 SFDVKD, per germline. Trimming took off 7 bases at V and 3 bases at J, with 14 bases between the two ends. CDR3 length: 14 residues. For the CDR3, the DNA is TGTGCCACCAGAAAAGCGGGCGGGGACACTGAAGCTTTCTTT. Protein product: CATRKAGGDTEAFF.

A few counts support this clonotype. The V call is TRBV2, the J call TRBJ2-3; TRBD2 matches 10 bases. Germline values: CDR1 SNHLY, CDR2 FYNNEI. The ends lost 3 bases at V and 8 bases at J; junction bases unmatched: 5. The CDR3 runs 14 residues. CDR3 bases: TGTGCCAGCAGTGAGGTTAGGACTAGCGGTACGCAGTATTTT. It translates to CASSEVRTSGTQYF.

The rearrangement joins TRBV28 to TRBJ2-1, with 12 bases lining up with TRBD2. CDR1 is MDHEN, CDR2 SYDVKM, per germline. J was trimmed by 5 bases and V by 4 bases; bases with no gene match: 9. The CDR3 is 17 residues long. The CDR3, as DNA: TGTGCCAGCAGTTCACCGGGACTAGCGGGCTCGAACAATGAGCAGTTCTTC. Protein sequence: CASSSPGLAGSNNEQFF.

On this clonotype: A read error is possible here, since a much larger clone lies one base away. V is TRBV12-3 or TRBV12-4 and J is TRBJ2-5; 7 positions agree with TRBD2. Losses at the gene ends were 5 bases for V and 7 bases for J; bases not matched to a gene: 4. The CDR3 consists of 12 residues. The CDR3 nucleotides read TGTGCCAGCAGTACGGGCGGGAGGACCCAGTACTTC. Amino acid sequence: CASSTGGRTQYF.

Concerning this clonotype itself: This may be a read error: a much more frequent sequence differs by one nucleotide. The chain is built from TRBV7-6 and TRBJ1-1, with D possibly matching TRBD1 (5 bases). The germline V gene has CDR1 SGHVS and CDR2 FNYEAQ. This CDR3 is 14 amino acids long. For the CDR3, the DNA is TGTGCCATCAGCTTAGCGGGGGAGAACACTGAAGCTTTCTTT. This gives the protein CAISLAGENTEAFF. Complete variable domain (other parts from reference TRBV7-6 and TRBJ1-1): GAGVSQSPRYKVTKRGQDVALRCDPISGHVSLYWYRQALGQGPEFLTYFNYEAQQDKSGLPNDRFSAERPEGSISTLTIQRTEQRDSAMYRCAISLAGENTEAFFGQGTRLTVV.

The V and J genes are TRBV5-8 and TRBJ1-1; D uncertain. V gave up 7 bases and J gave up 1 base, with 8 bases separating them. The CDR3 spans 12 residues. In germline, CDR1 is SGHTS, CDR2 YDEGEE. CDR3 nucleotide sequence: TGTGCCAGCGGCCTCAGGAACACTGAAGCTTTCTTT. It is translated as CASGLRNTEAFF.

The CDR3 DNA reads TGTGCCAGCAGCCCCGCCGGCGGAGCCTACGAGCAGTACTTC. Amino acids: CASSPAGGAYEQYF. The chain joins TRBV11-2 to TRBJ2-7; D gene ambiguous. The V end lost 5 bases, the J end lost 2 bases, and 13 bases lay between the germline ends. The CDR3 extends over 14 amino acids. Germline V gene lookup returns CDR1 SGHAT and CDR2 FQNNGV.

The rearrangement joins TRBV2 to TRBJ2-7; D not resolved. This CDR3 has 13 amino acids. From germline, CDR1 is SNHLY and CDR2 FYNNEI. Trimming cost V 3 bases and J 3 bases, with 9 bases left between them. CDR3 nucleotides: TGTGCCAGCAGTGATGAACAGCGCTACGAGCAGTACTTC. Protein: CASSDEQRYEQYF. Together with reference TRBV2 and TRBJ2-7, the CDR3 gives the full variable domain: EPEVTQTPSHQVTQMGQEVILRCVPISNHLYFYWYRQILGQKVEFLVSFYNNEISEKSEIFDDQFSVERPDGSNFTLKIRSTKLEDSAMYFCASSDEQRYEQYFGPGTRLTVT.

The chain has TRBV6-5 and TRBJ1-1; D remains unclear. The germline V gene has CDR1 MNHEY and CDR2 SVGAGI. There are 11 residues in the CDR3. The V and J ends lost 2 bases and 8 bases respectively, with 6 bases between them. Written as DNA, the CDR3 is TGTGCCAGCAGTTACGGTCCAGAAGCTTTCTTT. The encoded protein is CASSYGPEAFF.

The chain carries TRBV28 and TRBJ2-7, with TRBD1 matching over 8 bases. The CDR3 runs 14 residues. The germline CDR1 and CDR2 sequences are MDHEN and SYDVKM. Trimming at V came to 4 bases and at J to 5 bases, leaving 7 bases not matched to a gene. This CDR3 reads CASSYQGARNEQYF. The CDR3 DNA reads TGTGCCAGCAGTTATCAGGGGGCCAGGAACGAGCAGTACTTC.

The V and J genes are TRBV6-1 and TRBJ1-1; D not resolved. V was trimmed by 5 bases and J by 7 bases, leaving 26 bases between them. CDR3 size: 17 residues. In germline, CDR1 is MNHNS, CDR2 SASEGT. In nucleotides, the CDR3 is TGTGCCAGCAGTCAACATTCCCTCTTAAAGATGCACAGTGAAGCTTTCTTT. This gives the protein CASSQHSLLKMHSEAFF.

The chain recombines TRBV4-1 with TRBJ2-3, with D tentatively TRBD2 (5 bases). The CDR3 consists of 16 residues. CDR1 and CDR2 (germline): MGHRA, YSYEKL. Trimming removed 7 bases at V and 3 bases at J, with 20 bases between. The CDR3 DNA follows: TGCGCCAGCATCCAGGCTCCTAGCACTAGTACAGATACGCAGTATTTT. Protein product: CASIQAPSTSTDTQYF.

In regard to this clonotype: A read error is possible here, since a much larger clone lies one base away. The chain joins TRBV9 to TRBJ2-1; D not certain. The germline V and J ends were trimmed by 0 bases and 6 bases, with 10 bases remaining between them. This CDR3 comprises 14 residues. In germline, CDR1 is SGDLS, CDR2 YYNGEE. CDR3 protein: CASSVGNPCNEQFF. The CDR3 bases are TGTGCCAGCAGCGTAGGGAACCCCTGCAATGAGCAGTTCTTC.

The V gene is TRBV12-3 or TRBV12-4, the J gene TRBJ1-1, with D possibly TRBD1 on 5 matching bases. The CDR3 length is 13 residues. V dropped 5 bases and J dropped 1 base, with 8 bases sitting between them. The CDR3 loop is CASSIGTNTEAFF. CDR3 in DNA: TGTGCCAGCAGTATCGGGACGAACACTGAAGCTTTCTTT.

This clonotype is deemed large (0.1 to 1%). The rearrangement links TRBV14 to TRBJ2-5; weak D call: TRBD1 (5 bases). Germline V gene data show CDR1 as SGHDN and CDR2 as FVKESK. The V and J ends lost 4 bases and 1 base respectively, with 13 bases between them. The CDR3 spans 15 residues. This chain's CDR3 is CASSRTQGLQETQYF. In nucleotides, the CDR3 is TGTGCCAGCAGCCGAACGCAGGGCCTCCAAGAGACCCAGTACTTC.

This clonotype has only a few counts. The genes are TRBV7-9 and TRBJ1-1, with D hard to call. This CDR3 comprises 13 residues. Looked up from germline, CDR1 is SEHNR and CDR2 is FQNEAQ (reference sequence). Trimming took 5 bases from V and 0 from J, leaving 7 bases between them. The CDR3 loop is CASSQTLNTEAFF. The CDR3 DNA follows: TGTGCCAGCAGCCAGACACTGAACACTGAAGCTTTCTTT.

The rearrangement joins TRBV28 to TRBJ1-1, with TRBD1 identical over 7 bases. This CDR3 is built from 16 residues. CDR1 and CDR2 (germline): MDHEN, SYDVKM. J lost 3 bases, V lost 6 bases, and 13 bases had no gene match. CDR3 in DNA: TGTGCCAGCAGAACCGTGGGGACAGATTGGGACACTGAAGCTTTCTTT. It translates to CASRTVGTDWDTEAFF.